This T cell receptor beta chain was sequenced for a study of response to subunit inactivated influenza vaccine. The CDR3 totals 15 residues. With 10 bases removed from V and 2 bases from J, the gap between germline ends came to 18 bases. CDR1 and CDR2 (germline): LNHDA, SQIVND (reference sequence). TCRdb recomputed calls from the RT-PCR reads with MiXCR, one row per CDR3 protein. The sample contains 150,000 to 200,000 distinct CDR3 sequences, approximately 11% of which appear only once. Findings and limits, study-wide: Authors suggested that a seasonal influenza vaccination recruits few new T cells each time.

This clonotype turned up a few times. Antigen unknown. The sequence came from a man aged 45 to 65 who received an inactivated influenza vaccine. The chain links TRBV19 to TRBJ1-5; no clear D. This sample comprised non-naive T cells sorted from PBMCs, obtained 40 to 50 days after vaccination. The CDR3 loop is CATRGGIEGNQPQHF. CDR3 in DNA: TGTGCCACTCGAGGAGGGATAGAAGGCAATCAGCCCCAGCATTTT.